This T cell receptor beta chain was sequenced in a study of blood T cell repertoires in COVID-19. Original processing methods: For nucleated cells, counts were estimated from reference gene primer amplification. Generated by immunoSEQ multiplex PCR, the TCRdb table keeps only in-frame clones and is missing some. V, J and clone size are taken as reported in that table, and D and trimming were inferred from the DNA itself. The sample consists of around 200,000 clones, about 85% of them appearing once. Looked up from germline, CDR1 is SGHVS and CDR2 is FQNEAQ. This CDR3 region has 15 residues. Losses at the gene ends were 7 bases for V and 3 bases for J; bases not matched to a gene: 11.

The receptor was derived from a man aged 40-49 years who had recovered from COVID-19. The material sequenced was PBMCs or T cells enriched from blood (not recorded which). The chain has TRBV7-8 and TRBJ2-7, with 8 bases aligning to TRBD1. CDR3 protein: CASTLSPGGIYEQYF. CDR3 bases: TGTGCCAGCACACTTAGCCCAGGGGGCATCTACGAGCAGTACTTC.